This T cell receptor beta chain was captured by sequencing in a study of HIV-infected patients and healthy controls. General study findings and limits: HIV+ repertoires were severely depleted of MAIT alpha-chain CDR3s, unlike healthy controls.

All unsorted peripheral T cells were captured because whole blood was used without fractionation. An approximately 2.4 ml peripheral blood sample was taken for RNA. 500 ng RNA was reverse transcribed with alpha and beta constant-region primers. Each of the alpha and beta chains got its own library through chain-specific third strand synthesis with indices. A 12-nucleotide barcode per molecule came from two concatenated random hexamers added pre-amplification. MiXCR, applied by TCRdb to the 5' RACE reads, yields one record per CDR3 protein. The table shows some 10,000 distinct CDR3 sequences, with over 7.5% occurring only once. Points on this clonotype: No antigen is known for it.

The source is an adult in good health. Material for sequencing was blood.

The CDR3 sequence: CASSEYPSGGSYNEQFF. In DNA form, the CDR3 reads TGTGCCAGCAGTGAATATCCTAGCGGGGGCTCCTACAATGAGCAGTTCTTC. The chain combines TRBV25-1 with TRBJ2-1; 10 bases line up with TRBD2. CDR1 is MGHDK, CDR2 SYGVNS, per germline. The CDR3 totals 17 residues. V lost 0 bases, J lost 0 bases, and 2 bases stayed unmatched.